These 6 T cell receptor beta chains came from one sample sequenced in a study of a mutant IDH1 vaccine in newly diagnosed glioma. Specified time point: baseline, week 1 (first vaccination visit). The treatment denotes: pre-vaccination baseline after standard-of-care therapy. Measured with immunoSEQ multiplex PCR; TCRdb has only the in-frame clones, and not every one. The table shows tens of thousands of clones, with roughly 78% occurring only once. The material sequenced was PBMCs, taken from a glioma patient treated with radiotherapy, temozolomide or both. The source is a man in his fifties or sixties with glioma.

The J gene is TRBJ1-6, the V gene TRBV2; 10 nucleotides match TRBD1. Looked up from germline, CDR1 is SNHLY and CDR2 is FYNNEI. This CDR3 is 15 amino acids long. Germline trimming cut 1 base from V and 9 bases from J; bases unmatched to any gene: 3. The CDR3 DNA sequence: TGTGCCAGCAGTGAAGGGGGGACAGGGGCTTCACCCCTCCACTTT. It codes for CASSEGGTGASPLHF.

The chain joins TRBV4-1 to TRBJ2-3; 7 nucleotides match TRBD2. The junction had 9 bases not matched to a gene; V was cut back by 4 bases and J by 5 bases. The germline gives CDR1 MGHRA, CDR2 YSYEKL. The CDR3 has 15 amino acids. This CDR3 reads CASSPPGAGKDTQYF. CDR3 in DNA: TGCGCCAGCAGCCCACCGGGAGCGGGGAAAGATACGCAGTATTTT.

The chain combines TRBV18 with TRBJ1-1, with TRBD1 as a possible D gene (6 bases). The CDR3 loop spans 14 amino acids. The V gene's germline CDR1 is KGHSH and CDR2 LQKENI. The V gene lost 3 bases and the J gene lost 8 bases, with 16 bases spanning the gap. CDR3 region: CASSPVRDTSEAFF. Written as DNA, the CDR3 is TGTGCCAGCTCACCCGTCCGGGACACATCCGAAGCTTTCTTT.

This chain links TRBV5-1 with TRBJ2-3; 8 nucleotides align to TRBD2. After removal of 2 bases from V and 5 bases from J, the junction contained 4 bases not matched to a gene. Per the germline V gene, CDR1 is SGHRS and CDR2 is YFSETQ. The CDR3 is 14 residues long. The CDR3 protein is CASSFSGGGDTQYF. CDR3 nucleotide sequence: TGCGCCAGCAGCTTTTCGGGAGGGGGAGATACGCAGTATTTT.

This clone has just one count. This sequence joins TRBV5-6 and TRBJ1-1; TRBD1 matches at 7 bases. V was pared by 4 bases and J by 10 bases, with 13 bases of the junction left unmatched. The CDR3 contains 14 residues. Germline CDR1 is SGHDT and CDR2 is YYEEEE. The CDR3: CASSLRQGRTGAFF. CDR3 nucleotide sequence: TGTGCCAGCAGCCTACGACAGGGTCGGACGGGAGCTTTCTTT.

This clone was counted once. This rearrangement joins TRBV6-5 to TRBJ2-7; a possible D gene is TRBD1 (6 bases). Germline V gives CDR1 MNHEY, CDR2 SVGAGI. V lost 6 bases and J lost 4, with 16 bases in between. The CDR3 spans 14 residues. DNA for the CDR3: TGTGCCAGCAGGCAGGGACATCGGGGATACGAGCAGTACTTC. Its protein is CASRQGHRGYEQYF.